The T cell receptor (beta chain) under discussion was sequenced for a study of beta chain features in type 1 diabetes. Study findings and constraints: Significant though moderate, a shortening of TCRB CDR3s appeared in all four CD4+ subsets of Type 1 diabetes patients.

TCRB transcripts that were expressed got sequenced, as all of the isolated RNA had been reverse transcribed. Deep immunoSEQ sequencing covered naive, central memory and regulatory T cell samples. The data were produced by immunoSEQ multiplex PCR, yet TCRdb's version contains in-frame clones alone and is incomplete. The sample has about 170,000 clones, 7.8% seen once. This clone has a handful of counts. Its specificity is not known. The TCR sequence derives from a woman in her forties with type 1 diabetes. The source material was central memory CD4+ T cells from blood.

The CDR3, as DNA: TGCGCCAGCAGCCCGGGTCTCCAAGAGGGTTGGAACACTGAAGCTTTCTTT. Protein product: CASSPGLQEGWNTEAFF. V is TRBV4-3 and J is TRBJ1-1, with D unresolved. From germline, CDR1 is LGHNA and CDR2 YSLEER. V dropped 4 bases and J dropped 1 base, with 19 bases sitting between them. CDR3 length equals 17 residues.